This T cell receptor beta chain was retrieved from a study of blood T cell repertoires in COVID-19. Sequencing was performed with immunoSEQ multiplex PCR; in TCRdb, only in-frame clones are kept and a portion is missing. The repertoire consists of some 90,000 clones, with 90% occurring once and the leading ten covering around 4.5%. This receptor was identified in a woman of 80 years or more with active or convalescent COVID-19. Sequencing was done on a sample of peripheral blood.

The CDR3 is CASSFLESEQYF. CDR3 nucleotide sequence: TGTGCCAGCAGCTTTCTAGAATCGGAGCAGTACTTC. The V gene is TRBV7-9, the J gene TRBJ2-7, with D hard to call. The CDR3 has 12 residues. Germline V gene lookup returns CDR1 SEHNR and CDR2 FQNEAQ (reference sequence). V lost 3 bases, J lost 7 bases, and 10 bases lay in between.